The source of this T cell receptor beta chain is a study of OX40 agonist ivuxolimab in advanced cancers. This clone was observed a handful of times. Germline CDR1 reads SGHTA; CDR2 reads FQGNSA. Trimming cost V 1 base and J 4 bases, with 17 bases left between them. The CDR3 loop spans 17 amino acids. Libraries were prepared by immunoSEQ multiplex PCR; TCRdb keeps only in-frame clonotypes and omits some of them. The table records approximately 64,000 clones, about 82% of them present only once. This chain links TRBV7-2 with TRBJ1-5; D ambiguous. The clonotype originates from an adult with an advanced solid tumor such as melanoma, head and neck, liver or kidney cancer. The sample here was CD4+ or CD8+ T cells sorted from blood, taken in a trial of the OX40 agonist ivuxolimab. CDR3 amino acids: CASSLVGAVERNQPQHF. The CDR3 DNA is TGTGCCAGCAGCTTAGTGGGAGCAGTCGAGAGGAATCAGCCCCAGCATTTT.